Each of the 31 T cell receptor beta chains below was sequenced from the same sample in a study of shared clonotypes between healthy human individuals. Only in-frame clones appear in the TCRdb table, and some are missing; sequencing was by immunoSEQ multiplex PCR. The sample contains about 960,000 clones, 76% of which appear only once. Sequencing was done on a sample of memory CD4+ T cells sorted from blood. The subset: CD45RA-negative fraction. Every receptor here comes from a man in his late teens or twenties in good health.

This rearrangement joins TRBV7-6 to TRBJ2-1; D is perhaps TRBD2 (6 bases). CDR1 and CDR2 (germline): SGHVS, FNYEAQ. Trimming took 0 bases from V and 9 from J, leaving 12 bases between them. CDR3 length: 14 amino acids. CDR3 nucleotides: TGTGCCAGCAGCTTAGCGCTCTTCGGGGGTGAGCAGTTCTTC. It codes for CASSLALFGGEQFF.

Regarding this clone: Within the sample, other DNA sequences also encode this same CDR3. The chain carries TRBV28 and TRBJ1-2, with 12 bases aligning to TRBD1. With V trimmed by 2 bases and J by 5 bases, 9 bases remained unmatched. This CDR3 has 17 amino acids. The germline CDR1 and CDR2 sequences are MDHEN and SYDVKM. The CDR3 region has the DNA TGTGCCAGCAGTTTACCGGGACAGGGGGCAAAGGGTTATGGCTACACCTTC. Translated, it gives CASSLPGQGAKGYGYTF.

In the case of this clone: Different DNA sequences within this sample yield the same CDR3. The chain is built from TRBV9 and TRBJ2-3; tentatively, D is TRBD1 or TRBD2 (6 bases each). Germline loops: CDR1 SGDLS, CDR2 YYNGEE. The CDR3 is 15 residues long. V lost 4 bases and J 0 bases, leaving 12 bases between the germline ends. The CDR3 DNA sequence: TGTGCCAGCAGCCCACGGGGGCCAAGCACAGATACGCAGTATTTT. As protein: CASSPRGPSTDTQYF.

The chain links TRBV5-4 to TRBJ2-5; D may match TRBD1 or TRBD2 (6 bases each). There are 14 residues in the CDR3. Germline values: CDR1 SGHNT, CDR2 YYREEE (reference sequence). V was trimmed by 0 bases and J by 4 bases, leaving 10 bases between them. The CDR3 sequence is CASSLGGARETQYF. The CDR3 DNA is TGTGCCAGCAGCTTGGGGGGGGCTCGAGAGACCCAGTACTTC. The full variable domain, rest sourced from reference TRBV5-4 and TRBJ2-5, is ETGVTQSPTHLIKTRGQQVTLRCSSQSGHNTVSWYQQALGQGPQFIFQYYREEENGRGNFPPRFSGLQFPNYSSELNVNALELDDSALYLCASSLGGARETQYFGPGTRLLVL.

V and J are TRBV6-5 and TRBJ1-6; 9 nucleotides match TRBD1. The CDR3 sequence is 14 residues long. After removal of 6 bases from V and 8 bases from J, the junction contained 5 bases not matched to a gene. Germline V gene data show CDR1 as MNHEY and CDR2 as SVGAGI. The CDR3 DNA reads TGTGCCAGCAGACGGGACAGGGTTGATTCACCCCTCCACTTT. This codes for CASRRDRVDSPLHF.

Notes on this clone: Within the sample, other DNA sequences also encode this same CDR3. The chain links TRBV20-1 to TRBJ2-5, with a tentative D call TRBD1 (5 bases). Germline V gene lookup returns CDR1 DFQATT and CDR2 SNEGSKA (reference sequence). V lost 6 bases to trimming and J lost 3 bases, with 8 bases between them. This CDR3 has 11 amino acids. CDR3 in DNA: TGCAGTGCCCAGGGTGAAGAGACCCAGTACTTC. Translating it yields CSAQGEETQYF.

This chain joins TRBV14 and TRBJ2-5, with D perhaps TRBD1 or TRBD2 (5 bases each). CDR3 length equals 17 residues. V dropped 1 base and J dropped 3 bases, with 18 bases sitting between them. The V gene's germline CDR1 is SGHDN and CDR2 FVKESK. For the CDR3, the DNA is TGTGCCAGCAGCCAAGCGTTTCGTCTGGGGACCAAAGAGACCCAGTACTTC. As protein: CASSQAFRLGTKETQYF.

The chain joins TRBV10-2 to TRBJ2-2; 14 bases line up with TRBD2. Germline V lookup: CDR1 WSHSY, CDR2 SAAADI. The CDR3 is 16 amino acids. V shed 6 bases and J 1 base; nucleotides not matched to a gene: 1. The CDR3 nucleotides read TGCGCCAGCAGCGGGACTAGCGGGGGGAACACCGGGGAGCTGTTTTTT. Residues: CASSGTSGGNTGELFF.

This chain uses TRBV5-6 with TRBJ2-3; D may correspond to TRBD1 or TRBD2 (5 bases each). Trimming shortened V by 4 bases and J by 3 bases, and 15 bases separated the two germline ends. The CDR3 has 15 amino acids. Germline lookup yields CDR1 SGHDT and CDR2 YYEEEE. The DNA of the CDR3 is TGTGCCAGCAGCAGTGAGGGGAGAAGTACAGATACGCAGTATTTT. The encoded protein is CASSSEGRSTDTQYF.

The chain employs TRBV28 and TRBJ2-1; D might be TRBD2 (6 bases). The CDR3 is made up of 13 amino acids. The germline V and J ends were trimmed by 5 bases and 15 bases, with 20 bases remaining between them. Germline V gene data show CDR1 as MDHEN and CDR2 as SYDVKM. The CDR3 reads CASSPPPRGRLFF. The CDR3, as DNA: TGTGCCAGCAGTCCCCCCCCACGGGGGAGGTTGTTCTTC.

This clone appeared a few times. The chain joins TRBV10-1 to TRBJ2-2, with TRBD2 identical over 9 bases. Trimming at V came to 8 bases and at J to 6 bases, leaving 7 bases not matched to a gene. The CDR3 loop spans 14 amino acids. Germline CDR1 reads WNHNN; CDR2 reads SYGVQD (reference sequence). The chain's CDR3 is CASGRTSVPGELFF. For the CDR3, the DNA is TGCGCCAGCGGCCGGACTAGCGTTCCCGGGGAGCTGTTTTTT.

This clone was seen a handful of times. The rearrangement joins TRBV6-1 to TRBJ1-2; no clear D gene. V dropped 2 bases and J dropped 4 bases, with 14 bases sitting between them. In germline, CDR1 is MNHNS, CDR2 SASEGT. CDR3 length: 15 amino acids. The CDR3 region has the DNA TGTGCCAGCAGTGAACGGACGGTACGGGGCTATGGCTACACCTTC. Translating it yields CASSERTVRGYGYTF.

The chain employs TRBV14 and TRBJ2-2; TRBD1 or TRBD2 may be the D gene (6 bases each). Trimming stripped 0 bases from V and 4 bases from J, with 12 bases between. The germline CDR1 and CDR2 sequences are SGHDN and FVKESK. The CDR3 is made up of 16 amino acids. The CDR3 DNA sequence: TGTGCCAGCAGCCAAGACGGGGGCAGGGCCACCGGGGAGCTGTTTTTT. It encodes CASSQDGGRATGELFF. Supplemented by reference TRBV14 and TRBJ2-2, the full variable domain reads EAGVTQFPSHSVIEKGQTVTLRCDPISGHDNLYWYRRVMGKEIKFLLHFVKESKQDESGMPNNRFLAERTGGTYSTLKVQPAELEDSGVYFCASSQDGGRATGELFFGEGSRLTVL.

The chain recombines TRBV5-1 with TRBJ1-5, with D perhaps matching TRBD1 (6 bases). This CDR3 spans 18 amino acids. Germline CDR1 is SGHRS and CDR2 is YFSETQ. The V end was cut by 4 bases, the J end by 5 bases, with 25 bases between. The CDR3 protein is CASSQGPPGGLGDQPQHF. Written as DNA, the CDR3 is TGCGCCAGCAGCCAGGGGCCACCGGGGGGTCTAGGAGATCAGCCCCAGCATTTT. Together with reference TRBV5-1 and TRBJ1-5, the CDR3 gives the full variable domain: KAGVTQTPRYLIKTRGQQVTLSCSPISGHRSVSWYQQTPGQGLQFLFEYFSETQRNKGNFPGRFSGRQFSNSRSEMNVSTLELGDSALYLCASSQGPPGGLGDQPQHFGDGTRLSIL.

CDR3 DNA: TGTGCCAGTAGTCCGGGAGGAGGGAAAGGTGAAAAACTGTTTTTT. This gives the protein CASSPGGGKGEKLFF. This rearrangement joins TRBV19 to TRBJ1-4; no clear D gene. Germline CDR1 reads LNHDA; CDR2 reads SQIVND (reference sequence). V was trimmed by 5 bases and J by 7 bases, leaving 17 bases between them. The CDR3 extends over 15 amino acids.

The chain uses TRBV11-2 and TRBJ1-1; no reliable D call. Germline V gene sequence: CDR1 SGHAT, CDR2 FQNNGV. This CDR3 is 14 amino acids long. Trimming removed 2 bases from V and 0 bases from J, with 7 bases in between. The CDR3 coding sequence is TGTGCCAGCAGCTTACAGAGGCTGAACACTGAAGCTTTCTTT. It yields the protein CASSLQRLNTEAFF.

In this sample, this clone turned up once. This CDR3 is also generated by other DNA sequences in the sample. This chain uses TRBV6-1 with TRBJ1-2; TRBD1 aligns across 8 bases. The CDR3 sequence is 13 residues long. CDR1 MNHNS and CDR2 SASEGT come from the germline V gene. The ends lost 6 bases at V and 2 bases at J; junction bases unmatched: 2. CDR3 region: CASSRDRNYGYTF. The CDR3 DNA follows: TGTGCCAGCAGCCGGGACAGGAACTATGGCTACACCTTC.

This clone was recorded at least ten times. The chain combines TRBV5-6 with TRBJ1-2; D uncertain. The CDR3 runs to 14 residues. CDR1 and CDR2 (germline): SGHDT, YYEEEE. V lost 4 bases to trimming and J lost 4 bases, with 14 bases between them. The CDR3 loop reads CASSAGRRGYGYTF. The CDR3 DNA sequence: TGTGCCAGCAGCGCGGGTCGACGTGGCTATGGCTACACCTTC.

The chain joins TRBV6-5 to TRBJ2-3, with a weak D call TRBD2 (5 bases). Germline loops: CDR1 MNHEY, CDR2 SVGAGI. The CDR3 is 15 amino acids. With 11 bases removed from V and 2 bases from J, the gap between germline ends came to 20 bases. CDR3 DNA: TGTGCCGCTAGGGCCAGCGGCCGCACCACAGATACGCAGTATTTT. Its protein product is CAARASGRTTDTQYF.

The chain links TRBV7-9 to TRBJ1-5; weak D call: TRBD1 (6 bases). The V end lost 6 bases, the J end lost 5 bases, and 11 bases lay between the germline ends. Per the germline V gene, CDR1 is SEHNR and CDR2 is FQNEAQ (reference sequence). The length of the CDR3 is 13 residues. Here the CDR3 DNA reads TGTGCCAGCAGTGCCGGGGGGCATCAGCCCCAGCATTTT. Residues: CASSAGGHQPQHF.

The V gene is TRBV2, the J gene TRBJ2-7; 10 bases line up with TRBD1. The V gene end was trimmed by 8 bases and the J gene end by 5 bases; junction bases not matched to a gene: 12. Germline V gene lookup returns CDR1 SNHLY and CDR2 FYNNEI. The CDR3 spans 15 residues. The CDR3 loop is CASRSRRDRGHEQYF. The CDR3 DNA reads as TGTGCCAGCCGGTCGAGGCGGGACAGGGGACACGAGCAGTACTTC. The full variable domain, its missing parts supplied by reference TRBV2 and TRBJ2-7, is EPEVTQTPSHQVTQMGQEVILRCVPISNHLYFYWYRQILGQKVEFLVSFYNNEISEKSEIFDDQFSVERPDGSNFTLKIRSTKLEDSAMYFCASRSRRDRGHEQYFGPGTRLTVT.

This clone is a singleton in its sample. As DNA, the CDR3 is TGTGCCAGCAGCGTTAGGACAGGGCTTGGCTACACCTTC. Protein: CASSVRTGLGYTF. The chain combines TRBV9 with TRBJ1-2; 8 bases match TRBD1. The CDR3 totals 13 residues. From germline, CDR1 is SGDLS and CDR2 YYNGEE. The junction had 4 bases not matched to a gene; V was cut back by 2 bases and J by 7 bases.

The chain combines TRBV11-2 with TRBJ2-2; 12 bases agree with TRBD2. Germline V gene data show CDR1 as SGHAT and CDR2 as FQNNGV. Unmatched junction bases numbered 7, after V lost 7 bases and J lost 7 bases. This CDR3 has 15 residues. The CDR3 sequence: CASNTLAGGVGELFF. CDR3 coding DNA: TGTGCCAGCAATACACTAGCGGGAGGCGTCGGGGAGCTGTTTTTT.

The V gene is TRBV27, the J gene TRBJ2-3, with D unclear. The ends were cut back, 6 bases at V and 8 bases at J, with 9 bases in the middle. This CDR3 region has 11 residues. Germline V lookup: CDR1 MNHEY, CDR2 SMNVEV (reference sequence). DNA of the CDR3: TGTGCCAGCAGATTGGTAGGTACGCAGTATTTT. Its translation is CASRLVGTQYF.

Only one count was recorded for this clone. This CDR3 is also generated by other DNA sequences in the sample. This chain joins TRBV5-1 and TRBJ2-7; no clear D. This CDR3 is 14 amino acids long. CDR1 and CDR2 from the germline V gene are SGHRS and YFSETQ. Trimming took 0 bases from V and 0 from J, leaving 7 bases between them. The CDR3 region has the DNA TGCGCCAGCAGCTTGGCTGTCTCCTCCTACGAGCAGTACTTC. Translating gives CASSLAVSSYEQYF.

This rearrangement joins TRBV11-2 to TRBJ2-5; 11 bases align to TRBD2. The CDR3 consists of 15 residues. Germline CDR1 is SGHAT and CDR2 is FQNNGV. V was clipped by 5 bases and J by 5 bases; unmatched bases: 7. As DNA, the CDR3 is TGTGCCAGCAGCACTAGCGGGAGCCGTGGGGAGACCCAGTACTTC. Its translation is CASSTSGSRGETQYF. The full variable domain, completed using reference TRBV11-2 and TRBJ2-5, is EAGVAQSPRYKIIEKRQSVAFWCNPISGHATLYWYQQILGQGPKLLIQFQNNGVVDDSQLPKDRFSAERLKGVDSTLKIQPAKLEDSAVYLCASSTSGSRGETQYFGPGTRLLVL.

The chain recombines TRBV25-1 with TRBJ2-1; the D is unclear. The CDR3 length is 14 residues. In germline, CDR1 is MGHDK, CDR2 SYGVNS. Trimming removed 8 bases at V and 10 bases at J, with 21 bases between. In DNA form, the CDR3 reads TGTGCCAGCCGGATCTCAATGCTCGGTGGCGAGCAGTTCTTC. This sequence encodes CASRISMLGGEQFF.

The chain uses TRBV12-5 and TRBJ2-7; D remains ambiguous. Trimming pared 6 bases from V and 4 bases from J, leaving 16 bases between. This CDR3 has 14 amino acids. Germline V gene sequence: CDR1 LGHNT, CDR2 FRNRAP. The CDR3 is CASGQTLEGYEQYF. CDR3 bases: TGTGCTAGTGGCCAAACCCTGGAAGGGTACGAGCAGTACTTC.

This clone has just a few counts. The CDR3 coding sequence is TGTGCCAGCAGTTCCCAACAGGGGGCGAACTATGGCTACACCTTC. Translated, it gives CASSSQQGANYGYTF. The genes are TRBV27 and TRBJ1-2; 9 nucleotides match TRBD1. The CDR3 has 15 residues. The V gene's germline CDR1 is MNHEY and CDR2 SMNVEV (reference sequence). V shed 4 bases and J 2 bases; nucleotides not matched to a gene: 5.

For the CDR3, the DNA is TGTGCCAGCAGTTACTCGGTGGGACGCCTCGAGACCCAGTACTTC. Translated, it gives CASSYSVGRLETQYF. The chain joins TRBV6-5 to TRBJ2-5, with D perhaps matching TRBD1 or TRBD2 (5 bases each). In germline, CDR1 is MNHEY, CDR2 SVGAGI. The CDR3 spans 15 residues. Trimming left V 0 bases short and J 5 bases short, with 13 bases between.

Concerning this clone: The same CDR3 also results from other DNA sequences found in this sample. J is TRBJ2-5 and V is TRBV10-3; weak D call: TRBD1 (6 bases). Germline values: CDR1 ENHRY, CDR2 SYGVKD. Deletions cut 6 bases from V and 1 base from J, with 6 bases between. The length of the CDR3 is 12 residues. CDR3 sequence reads: CAISRGQETQYF. CDR3 in DNA: TGTGCCATCAGCAGGGGCCAAGAGACCCAGTACTTC.